This entry concerns a single TCR beta chain. The table lists this clone with a few counts. Its antigen is unknown. The sample holds no much larger clone one base away, and base qualities are not on file. The cohort was made up of 500 to 800 healthy bone marrow donors. All cohort members were sampled while nominally healthy, although unrecorded immune exposures were likely present. The donor was CMV seronegative and was included in the group of a few hundred seronegative cohort members. A peripheral blood sample was collected from each donor, and TCR beta sequencing was performed on peripheral blood mononuclear cells. The Qiagen DNeasy Blood Extraction Kit was used to extract genomic DNA from the blood cell samples. After removal of 4 bases from V and 8 bases from J, the junction retains 9 bases not matched to a gene. The germline V gene provides CDR1 SQVTM and CDR2 ANQGSEA. From the cysteine up to the phenylalanine, the CDR3 has a length of 13 residues. The sequence is cut down to CDR3 DNA, 39 bases in frame from base 1.

The sample belongs to a study of cytomegalovirus exposure and HLA in healthy donors listed by TCRdb under 2017. A note on the overall study: An earlier analysis of approximately 640 of the donors reported 250 to 300 Gb of sequence data and more than 90 million unique TCR beta sequences from roughly 200 million T cells. Roughly 300 gigabases of sequencing data and approximately 91 million unique TCR sequences made up an early release that covered roughly 670 HLA-typed donors. Among the roughly 390 genotyped donors, around 81% belonged to the genetic ancestry cluster associated with self-reported Caucasian donors. The study aimed to test whether cataloging public T cell receptors could reveal signatures of past pathogen exposure. The study profiled the T cell repertoires of 500 to 800 subjects by immunosequencing and related them to cytomegalovirus serostatus. Besides the first cohort of 550 to 750 subjects, a separate validation cohort made up of 95 to 150 different subjects was used. High-throughput TCR immunosequencing, statistical association of individual TCRs with disease status, and machine learning were combined to predict cytomegalovirus infection status. A later analysis re-examined previously published TCR beta repertoires from 610 or so donors and added high-resolution HLA genotyping to investigate patterns of TCR occurrence. Rather than using new phenotypic data, the later analysis identified candidate immune exposures from TCR beta sequences and from how often those sequences occurred across donors. An earlier analysis of some 500 of the donors applied high-throughput TCR beta sequencing to assess whether each TCR beta V gene segment acted as functional or pseudogenic. Donor age, sex, ethnicity and CMV serostatus were compiled alongside the repertoire data. In a later genetic analysis, genome-wide SNP genotypes for about three fifths of the roughly 670 donors were used, and that subset was treated as a discovery cohort. All discovery cohort repertoires had been generated using a single sequencing platform. Both class I and class II loci were covered by HLA typing, at four-digit resolution. The number of typed donors differed by locus: roughly 629-640 for A, B, C, DRB1 and DQB1; some 540 for DQA1; some 590 for DPA1; and roughly 450 for DPB1. A few DR-DQ haplotypes were handled as single units for association and clustering because linkage in the cohort was strong. Among roughly 400 genotyped donors of the cohort, an average of approximately 220,000 unique TCR beta nucleotide sequences was sequenced per donor, of which 15% to 20% were non-productive. The investigation overall reported the following: According to a later analysis, most CMV-associated TCR beta chains appeared to be HLA-restricted, and the HLA associations seemed to be driven largely by CMV exposure. The earlier analysis of approximately 540 of the donors excluded seventeen rarely observed V segments, including chromosome 9 orphons, because counts were too low. Compared with equally common non-associated chains, HLA-associated TCR beta chains in a later analysis were more clonally expanded and had lower generation probabilities. According to a later analysis, parvovirus B19, influenza, CMV and Epstein-Barr virus appeared linked to several top co-occurrence clusters. A cluster of highly shared sequence variants was judged likely to represent a technical artifact of the sequencing pipeline. The classifier was reported to diagnose cytomegalovirus status with high specificity and sensitivity in both the original cohort and the validation cohort. Most TCR sequences were seen in very few donors, while some public TCRs were found in many individuals. In an earlier analysis of under 600 of the donors, most TCR beta V segments were observed in productive rearrangements about 87% or about 30% of the time, broadly matching IMGT annotations. At a false discovery rate of 0.05, a later analysis linked 16,951 TCR beta sequences to specific HLA alleles. Assigning TCR associations to individual alleles was difficult when HLA alleles, especially DR and DQ, strongly co-occurred. A further reported finding was that TCR beta sequences accurately predicted the HLA-A and HLA-B alleles for most subjects in the first cohort. Linkage disequilibrium might explain the correlated functional status among segregating V segments, but an unknown experimental factor could not be excluded. V-gene and J-gene trimming of TCR beta chains was associated with a missense DCLRE1C variant in a later genetic analysis, and the association was replicated in an independent cohort. A later genetic analysis reported fewer N-insertions in productive TCRs among donors in an Asian-associated ancestry cluster than the approximately 700-donor mean. Immune exposure information for the cohort was limited to CMV serostatus. In this cohort, only TCR beta chains were sequenced, and detectable features were limited by the absence of alpha or paired-chain data. The study gave a list of some 150 TCR beta chains associated with cytomegalovirus. Sequencing depth was assumed to be roughly uniform across donors in the presence/absence analyses, though that assumption may not hold. Three of the identified cytomegalovirus-associated TCR beta chains were confirmed in vitro to be specific for cytomegalovirus antigens. Because some donors lacked HLA typing at each locus, the association tests relied only on the typed subset. The authors suggested that the approach could potentially be generalized to other disease states and immunological phenotypes. In a later analysis, the rate of TCR association differed among HLA loci, with DRB1 alleles having the most associated TCRs and HLA-C alleles having the fewest. Because the 87-base-pair reads could not distinguish some IMGT-functional V segments, including TRBV6-2 and TRBV6-3, those segments were excluded.

The receptor library was made with the immunoSEQ multiplex PCR assay. A mixture of 60 forward primers for TCR Vbeta segments and 13 reverse primers for TCR Jbeta segments was used in the multiplex PCR. A multiplex PCR assay on genomic DNA amplified the CDR3 region of rearranged TCR beta genes. The amplified TCR beta libraries were sequenced on the Illumina HiSeq System as 87-base-pair reads. From the authors' description of their analysis: Across the 500 to 700 repertoires, a later analysis counted 75 million to 90 million unique TCR beta chains, approximately 12 million of which were shared by at least two donors. Raw reads were error-corrected and collapsed into unique sequences with a nearest-neighbor algorithm that merged closely related sequences to remove PCR and sequencing errors. V, D and J gene segments were assigned by aligning CDR3 sequences to IMGT reference sequences. For a sequence to be retained, a match of at least six nucleotides to both a V gene segment and a J gene segment was required. A rearrangement was called productive if the CDR3 had no stop codons and remained in frame with V and J, and every other rearrangement was called non-productive. Following IMGT convention, CDR3 was defined as the stretch from the second conserved V-encoded cysteine up to the conserved J-encoded phenylalanine. The earlier analysis of about 590 of the donors excluded sequences that lacked an unambiguous match to a single V gene segment. An earlier analysis of fewer than 650 of the donors classified V segments as functional when productive rearrangements were above 56.7% and as segregating when the standard deviation between donors was above 5%. A statistical classification framework was built for diagnosing cytomegalovirus status from the catalog of TCR beta chain sequences. A later analysis assigned V and J genes by comparing TCR nucleotide sequences with IMGT/GENE-DB human TR gene sequences. A later analysis assigned CDR3 sequences and most-parsimonious VDJ recombination scenarios with the TCRdist pipeline. In a later analysis, every TCR beta chain was defined by the combination of its CDR3 amino acid sequence and its V-gene family, and reads without a unique V-gene family were dropped. To address suspected cross-contamination and a sequencing artifact, a later analysis removed roughly 580 highly shared, low-generation-probability nucleotide sequences. In a later analysis, a clonal expansion index for each public chain was calculated from normalized within-repertoire ranks of inferred template counts. Generation probabilities in a later analysis came from a VDJ recombination model fitted to out-of-frame rearrangements, and those results were checked against IGoR. In a later analysis, TCR-TCR, TCR-HLA and TCR-CMV co-occurrence was scored with hypergeometric tests, and a repertoire-size bias correction was applied to TCR pairs. A later analysis estimated false discovery rates by permuting HLA or CMV assignments 20 times. In a later analysis, co-occurring TCRs were grouped using DBSCAN, with TCRdist sequence similarity added in when clustering inside HLA-allele-positive subsets. Co-occurrence clustering excluded repertoires with fewer than 30,000 or more than 120,000 public chains, plus five with anomalous nucleotide sharing. Held by TCRdb, this immuneACCESS table contains in-frame sequences only and omits some clones. Under half of the omission traces to an unresolved V gene where checked; the cause of the rest is unknown. V and J calls and clone size are as listed in that table; D and trimming were resolved from the DNA. The sample table lists about 100,000 clones, around 79% of them with a count of one. The ten largest clones add up to more than 3% of the sample.

This receptor was taken from a woman in her 40s in good health and CMV-seronegative. This receptor chain uses TRBV29-1 and TRBJ1-2, and 8 junctional nucleotides match TRBD1. Sequences were obtained from PBMCs. In nucleotides, the sequence is TGCAGCGTTGCAATGGCAGACAGGGGCGGCTACACCTTC. It codes for CSVAMADRGGYTF.